The T cell receptor beta chain under discussion was sequenced for a study of EBV T-cell therapy then PD-1 blockade in nasopharyngeal carcinoma. Profiled with immunoSEQ multiplex PCR; TCRdb holds only in-frame clones, not every one. There are roughly 14,000 clones in the sample; approximately 81% occur only once, and 32% lies in the top ten. Noted treatment: AdE1-LMPpoly-expanded autologous EBV-specific T-cell therapy followed by anti-PD-1 nivolumab. On this clone itself: Its antigen remains unknown.

V lost 4 bases to trimming and J lost 2 bases, with 11 bases between them. CDR3 size: 14 residues. Germline CDR1 is SEHNR and CDR2 is FQNEAQ (reference sequence). Sequenced material: CD8+ T cells from blood, taken around day 96 from a patient whose treatment included autologous EBV-specific T cells and nivolumab. The chain combines TRBV7-9 with TRBJ2-5; no reliable D call. This clonotype was obtained from a man in his forties or fifties with nasopharyngeal carcinoma. CDR3 nucleotide sequence: TGTGCCAGCAGCTCCAGACTGATTCAAGAGACCCAGTACTTC. Protein sequence: CASSSRLIQETQYF.